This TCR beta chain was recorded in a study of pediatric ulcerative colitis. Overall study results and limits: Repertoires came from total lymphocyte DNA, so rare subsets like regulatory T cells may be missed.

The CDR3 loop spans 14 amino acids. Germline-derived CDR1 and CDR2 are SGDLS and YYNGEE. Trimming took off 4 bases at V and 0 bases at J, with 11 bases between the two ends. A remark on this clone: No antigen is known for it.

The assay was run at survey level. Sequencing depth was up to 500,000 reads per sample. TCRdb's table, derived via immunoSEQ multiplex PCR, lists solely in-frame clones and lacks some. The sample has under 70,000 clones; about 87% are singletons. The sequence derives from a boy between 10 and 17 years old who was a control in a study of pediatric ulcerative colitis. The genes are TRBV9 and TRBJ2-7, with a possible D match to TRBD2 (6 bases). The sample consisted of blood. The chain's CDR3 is CASSPRTNSYEQYF. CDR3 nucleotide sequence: TGTGCCAGCAGCCCTCGGACTAACTCCTACGAGCAGTACTTC. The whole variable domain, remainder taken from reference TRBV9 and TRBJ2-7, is DSGVTQTPKHLITATGQRVTLRCSPRSGDLSVYWYQQSLDQGLQFLIQYYNGEERAKGNILERFSAQQFPDLHSELNLSSLELGDSALYFCASSPRTNSYEQYFGPGTRLTVT.